The 20 T cell receptor beta chains below were found in one sample sequenced in a study of Ad26.COV2.S vaccination and SARS-CoV-2 variants (dated by TCRdb to the early 2020s). Taken with the paper, the label for treatment or condition translates to: roughly 18 received Ad26.COV2.S at low or high dose, single or two shots; 5 received placebo; per-sample allocation not given. For vaccine and placebo recipients, repertoires were sequenced using samples collected on day 63 after the first injection. The receptor library was made with the immunoSEQ multiplex PCR assay. TCRdb took this table from immuneACCESS and kept in-frame rearrangements with V and J called. Such tables lack part of the clones; where checked against another copy, unresolved V genes explain under half of the gap, and the rest is unexplained. This sample has about 680,000 clones in its table, and around 89% of those were observed once. The top ten clonotypes cover about 1.5% of the sample.

Sample: peripheral blood, taken in a trial of Ad26.COV2.S vaccine versus placebo. Receptor source: a person aged 18 to 59 who received the Ad26.COV2.S COVID-19 vaccine or a placebo.

The genes are TRBV7-3 and TRBJ2-6, with D maybe TRBD1 (5 bases). CDR3 length: 16 amino acids. V lost 2 bases and J lost 1, with 9 bases in between. Germline-derived CDR1 and CDR2 are SGHTA and FQGTGA. The chain's CDR3 is CASSLPPGSGANVLTF. Written as DNA, the CDR3 is TGTGCCAGCAGCTTACCCCCAGGGTCTGGGGCCAACGTCCTGACTTTC.

The chain carries TRBV11-2 and TRBJ2-2; TRBD2 agrees at 7 bases. The junction had 16 bases not matched to a gene; V was cut back by 3 bases and J by 3 bases. The CDR3 runs 19 residues. The germline V gene has CDR1 SGHAT and CDR2 FQNNGV. The CDR3 sequence: CASSLGGASGDGDTGELFF. CDR3 nucleotides: TGTGCCAGCAGCTTGGGAGGCGCTAGCGGCGATGGGGACACCGGGGAGCTGTTTTTT.

The chain recombines TRBV11-2 with TRBJ1-2; D remains unclear. In germline, CDR1 is SGHAT, CDR2 FQNNGV. The CDR3 is made up of 16 amino acids. The germline V and J ends were trimmed by 0 bases and 8 bases, with 19 bases remaining between them. In DNA form, the CDR3 reads TGTGCCAGCAGCTTAGATCGGGTGACACCCCTTCGGGGCTACACCTTC. Its translation is CASSLDRVTPLRGYTF.

V and J are TRBV30 and TRBJ2-7; D may be TRBD1 (5 bases). The CDR3 is made up of 12 amino acids. Trimming shortened V by 4 bases and J by 4 bases, and 11 bases separated the two germline ends. Germline assignment: CDR1 GTSNPN and CDR2 SVGIG (reference sequence). CDR3 loop: CAWNAGQYEQYF. The CDR3 coding sequence is TGTGCCTGGAACGCAGGACAATACGAGCAGTACTTC. Full variable domain (rest looked up from reference TRBV30 and TRBJ2-7): SQTIHQWPATLVQPVGSPLSLECTVEGTSNPNLYWYRQAAGRGLQLLFYSVGIGQISSEVPQNLSASRPQDRQFILSSKKLLLSDSGFYLCAWNAGQYEQYFGPGTRLTVT.

The V and J genes are TRBV18 and TRBJ2-1; the match to TRBD2 covers 16 bases. Germline loops: CDR1 KGHSH, CDR2 LQKENI. The CDR3 has 17 residues. The ends lost 2 bases at V and 10 bases at J; junction bases unmatched: 8. The CDR3: CASSPSLGTSGGGEQFF. The CDR3 bases are TGTGCCAGCTCACCATCCTTAGGGACTAGCGGGGGGGGCGAGCAGTTCTTC.

This chain connects TRBV7-8 to TRBJ1-2, with 9 bases fitting TRBD1. Germline V gene data show CDR1 as SGHVS and CDR2 as FQNEAQ. The junction had 7 bases not matched to a gene; V was cut back by 5 bases and J by 3 bases. The CDR3 loop spans 15 amino acids. The CDR3 DNA sequence: TGTGCCAGCAGCCCCTTTAGGGACAGGGACTATGGCTACACCTTC. This encodes CASSPFRDRDYGYTF. The full variable domain, its missing parts supplied by reference TRBV7-8 and TRBJ1-2, is GAGVSQSPRYKVAKRGQDVALRCDPISGHVSLFWYQQALGQGPEFLTYFQNEAQLDKSGLPSDRFFAERPEGSVSTLKIQRTQQEDSAVYLCASSPFRDRDYGYTFGSGTRLTVV.

This rearrangement joins TRBV12-3 or TRBV12-4 to TRBJ1-1; D is unclear. The V end lost 2 bases, the J end lost 3 bases, and 7 bases lay between the germline ends. The CDR3 loop spans 13 amino acids. The chain's CDR3 is CASSLNGDTEAFF. The CDR3 nucleotides read TGTGCCAGCAGTTTAAACGGGGACACTGAAGCTTTCTTT.

This clone was found once. This rearrangement joins TRBV30 to TRBJ1-1; D is perhaps TRBD1 (6 bases). Trimming removed 5 bases at V and 1 base at J, with 17 bases between. Germline assignment: CDR1 GTSNPN and CDR2 SVGIG (reference sequence). CDR3 size: 15 residues. CDR3 DNA: TGTGCCTGGGTCAGGACAGATAGGAGGAACACTGAAGCTTTCTTT. Translation gives CAWVRTDRRNTEAFF.

The rearrangement uses TRBV7-2 and TRBJ2-3, with D possibly being TRBD1 (6 bases). Trimming took off 6 bases at V and 10 bases at J, with 20 bases between the two ends. Germline lookup yields CDR1 SGHTA and CDR2 FQGNSA. The CDR3 totals 14 residues. The CDR3 sequence is CASRFGQSHDAQYF. The CDR3 DNA sequence: TGTGCCAGCAGATTTGGACAGTCTCACGATGCGCAGTATTTT.

V and J are TRBV18 and TRBJ2-7; D remains unclear. V gave up 3 bases and J gave up 2 bases, with 8 bases separating them. Per germline, CDR1 KGHSH and CDR2 LQKENI. This CDR3 has 13 residues. The CDR3 DNA sequence: TGTGCCAGCTCACCGTCTGGTACCTACGAGCAGTACTTC. It yields the protein CASSPSGTYEQYF.

The V call is TRBV6-1, the J call TRBJ2-3; the D gene could be TRBD1 or TRBD2 (6 bases each). The CDR3 has 14 amino acids. V lost 2 bases and J lost 3, with 9 bases in between. Germline V gives CDR1 MNHNS, CDR2 SASEGT. The CDR3 DNA is TGTGCCAGCAGTGAACGGAGGGGGACAGATACGCAGTATTTT. Amino acid sequence: CASSERRGTDTQYF.

The genes are TRBV6-1 and TRBJ2-1; 7 bases are shared with TRBD2. Germline V CDR1 and CDR2: MNHNS, SASEGT. The length of the CDR3 is 16 residues. J gave up 5 bases and V 0 bases, and 7 bases lay outside the gene matches. In DNA form, the CDR3 reads TGTGCCAGCAGTGAAGCGATGCTAGCGGCTGACAATGAGCAGTTCTTC. Translated: CASSEAMLAADNEQFF.

This chain links TRBV5-1 with TRBJ2-5, with D hard to call. The CDR3 covers 12 residues. From germline, CDR1 is SGHRS and CDR2 YFSETQ. V lost 4 bases and J lost 1, with 5 bases in between. In nucleotides, the CDR3 is TGCGCCAGCAGCGCGACCCAAGAGACCCAGTACTTC. Translating it yields CASSATQETQYF.

The V and J genes are TRBV7-2 and TRBJ2-1; maybe TRBD2 (7 bases). The CDR3 loop spans 17 amino acids. The V gene's germline CDR1 is SGHTA and CDR2 FQGNSA. V was clipped by 7 bases and J by 5 bases, with 24 bases between them. The CDR3 is CASNYRGGLSSDNEQFF. The CDR3, as DNA: TGTGCCAGCAACTATAGGGGGGGACTATCGTCGGACAATGAGCAGTTCTTC. The variable domain in full, with the rest retrieved from reference TRBV7-2 and TRBJ2-1, is GAGVSQSPSNKVTEKGKDVELRCDPISGHTALYWYRQSLGQGLEFLIYFQGNSAPDKSGLPSDRFSAERTGGSVSTLTIQRTQQEDSAVYLCASNYRGGLSSDNEQFFGPGTRLTVL.

This clone came up a few times. V and J are TRBV24-1 and TRBJ2-2; maybe TRBD1 (6 bases). Germline CDR1 and CDR2: KGHDR and SFDVKD. This CDR3 contains 14 residues. With 4 bases removed from V and 5 bases from J, the gap between germline ends came to 10 bases. The CDR3 loop reads CATSDPTGTGELFF. The DNA for the CDR3 is TGTGCCACCAGTGACCCTACAGGGACCGGGGAGCTGTTTTTT.

The chain recombines TRBV7-9 with TRBJ2-7; a possible D gene is TRBD1 (5 bases). V was cut by 0 bases and J by 2 bases, with 8 bases left in between. Germline V gene lookup returns CDR1 SEHNR and CDR2 FQNEAQ (reference sequence). This CDR3 has 14 amino acids. The CDR3 protein is CASSLAGQAYEQYF. CDR3 bases: TGTGCCAGCAGCTTAGCCGGACAAGCCTACGAGCAGTACTTC.

A word on this clone: This specimen includes other DNA sequences encoding the same CDR3. The chain is built from TRBV29-1 and TRBJ2-3, with 9 bases that match TRBD1. Germline trimming cut 6 bases from V and 3 bases from J; bases unmatched to any gene: 1. CDR1 is SQVTM, CDR2 ANQGSEA, per germline. This CDR3 region has 12 residues. The CDR3 bases are TGCAGCGTGGACAGGGGTACAGATACGCAGTATTTT. Protein product: CSVDRGTDTQYF.

This clone came up a few times. This chain links TRBV18 with TRBJ1-5; 7 bases match TRBD1. The V and J ends lost 6 bases and 7 bases, in that order; junction bases with no gene match: 6. Germline CDR1 and CDR2: KGHSH and LQKENI. The length of the CDR3 is 13 residues. CDR3 coding DNA: TGTGCCAGCTCGACAGGGTTCGGGCAGCCCCAGCATTTT. Amino acids: CASSTGFGQPQHF.

This clone was found a few times. The V and J genes are TRBV13 and TRBJ1-5, with 7 bases lining up with TRBD1. This CDR3 contains 15 residues. V was clipped by 5 bases and J by 1 base; unmatched bases: 5. Germline CDR1 reads PRHDT; CDR2 reads FYEKMQ (reference sequence). Written as DNA, the CDR3 is TGTGCCAGCAGCCCACCGGGACAGAGCAATCAGCCCCAGCATTTT. It codes for CASSPPGQSNQPQHF.

The chain is built from TRBV18 and TRBJ1-3; D unresolved. V shed 0 bases and J shed 0 bases, with 9 bases lying between them. Germline CDR1 is KGHSH and CDR2 is LQKENI. The CDR3 is 16 residues long. The CDR3 reads CASSPPLLFSGNTIYF. The CDR3 coding sequence is TGTGCCAGCTCACCACCTTTACTCTTCTCTGGAAACACCATATATTTT.